A single sample gave rise to the 16 T cell receptor beta chains below, sequenced in a study of blood T cell repertoires in COVID-19. The assay was immunoSEQ multiplex PCR, and TCRdb's table has in-frame clones only and misses some. This sample yields roughly 250,000 clones, of which approximately 90% are seen a single time; about 6.9% belongs to the top ten. Sequencing input: PBMCs or T cells enriched from blood (not recorded which). These receptor sequences come from a young woman with acute COVID-19.

The chain recombines TRBV7-2 with TRBJ2-2; 7 nucleotides line up with TRBD1. Germline V CDR1 and CDR2: SGHTA, FQGNSA. The CDR3 spans 15 residues. Trimming removed 5 bases from V and 3 bases from J; junction bases left unmatched: 6. The CDR3 is CASSPRDSYTGELFF. CDR3 coding DNA: TGTGCCAGCAGCCCTAGGGACAGTTACACCGGGGAGCTGTTTTTT.

The CDR3 loop is CASSPGLAGGSSGANVLTF. DNA of the CDR3: TGTGCCAGCAGCCCTGGACTAGCGGGAGGGTCCTCTGGGGCCAACGTCCTGACTTTC. V is TRBV2 and J is TRBJ2-6; the match to TRBD2 covers 15 bases. Looked up from germline, CDR1 is SNHLY and CDR2 is FYNNEI. Unmatched junction bases numbered 6, after V lost 6 bases and J lost 0 bases. The CDR3 covers 19 residues. Drawing the rest from reference TRBV2 and TRBJ2-6, the complete variable domain is EPEVTQTPSHQVTQMGQEVILRCVPISNHLYFYWYRQILGQKVEFLVSFYNNEISEKSEIFDDQFSVERPDGSNFTLKIRSTKLEDSAMYFCASSPGLAGGSSGANVLTFGAGSRLTVL.

This chain joins TRBV5-1 and TRBJ2-2; unclear D gene. This CDR3 contains 15 residues. CDR1 and CDR2 (germline): SGHRS, YFSETQ. V was cut by 3 bases and J by 2 bases, with 11 bases left in between. The CDR3 DNA follows: TGCGCCAGCAGCTCGCTACTACCAAACACCGGGGAGCTGTTTTTT. Translation: CASSSLLPNTGELFF. Together with reference TRBV5-1 and TRBJ2-2, the CDR3 gives the full variable domain: KAGVTQTPRYLIKTRGQQVTLSCSPISGHRSVSWYQQTPGQGLQFLFEYFSETQRNKGNFPGRFSGRQFSNSRSEMNVSTLELGDSALYLCASSSLLPNTGELFFGEGSRLTVL.

The J gene is TRBJ1-3, the V gene TRBV29-1; D is ambiguous. This CDR3 contains 10 residues. The V end was cut by 3 bases, the J end by 7 bases, with 4 bases between. Germline V gene lookup returns CDR1 SQVTM and CDR2 ANQGSEA. The CDR3 sequence is CSVESNTIYF. As DNA, the CDR3 is TGCAGCGTTGAGTCGAACACCATATATTTT.

V is TRBV6-5 and J is TRBJ1-2; D unresolved. Trimming shortened V by 6 bases and J by 5 bases, and 13 bases separated the two germline ends. CDR1 is MNHEY, CDR2 SVGAGI, per germline. This CDR3 has 13 amino acids. The CDR3 region is CASSDPSGYGYTF. CDR3 sequence (DNA): TGTGCCAGCAGCGACCCTAGCGGGTATGGCTACACCTTC.

The chain combines TRBV5-6 with TRBJ1-5, with D unclear. V was cut by 2 bases and J by 2 bases, with 8 bases left in between. The CDR3 is 14 amino acids. Germline V gene sequence: CDR1 SGHDT, CDR2 YYEEEE. The CDR3 spells CASSLALGNQPQHF. The DNA for the CDR3 is TGTGCCAGCAGCTTAGCGTTGGGCAATCAGCCCCAGCATTTT.

In this sample, this clone turned up once. The chain couples TRBV7-2 to TRBJ1-1; possible D gene TRBD1, 6 bases. V was trimmed by 3 bases and J by 7 bases, leaving 12 bases between them. The CDR3 is 13 residues long. Germline-derived CDR1 and CDR2 are SGHTA and FQGNSA. The chain's CDR3 is CASSLTDRYEAFF. In DNA, the CDR3 is TGTGCCAGCAGCTTGACCGACAGGTATGAAGCTTTCTTT.

On this clone itself: Here the CDR3 omits its conserved ending phenylalanine or tryptophan, so a read error is the likely source. This rearrangement joins TRBV28 to TRBJ2-7, with 7 bases that match TRBD1. V dropped 5 bases and J dropped 3; count of bases not matched to a gene: 10. This CDR3 comprises 15 residues. Germline-derived CDR1 and CDR2 are MDHEN and SYDVKM. CDR3 coding DNA: TGTGCCAGCAGTCTAACCGGACAGGAGAACTACGAGCAGTACTCC. Residues: CASSLTGQENYEQYS.

The chain has TRBV28 and TRBJ1-1; the D is unclear. The CDR3 is 13 residues long. V dropped 3 bases and J dropped 4 bases, with 9 bases sitting between them. Germline values: CDR1 MDHEN, CDR2 SYDVKM. CDR3 nucleotide sequence: TGTGCCAGCAGTTTCACCGGGGTCACTGAAGCTTTCTTT. Translating it yields CASSFTGVTEAFF.

The chain uses TRBV6-5 and TRBJ2-2, with 7 positions matching TRBD1. Germline V gene sequence: CDR1 MNHEY, CDR2 SVGAGI. Trimming removed 2 bases from V and 1 base from J; junction bases left unmatched: 1. CDR3 length: 15 amino acids. The CDR3: CASSYNRGNTGELFF. CDR3 sequence (DNA): TGTGCCAGCAGTTACAACAGGGGGAACACCGGGGAGCTGTTTTTT.

This clone was counted a few times. The chain has TRBV27 and TRBJ1-4, with TRBD1 matching 10 bases. Looked up from germline, CDR1 is MNHEY and CDR2 is SMNVEV (reference sequence). CDR3 length equals 16 residues. After removal of 4 bases from V and 4 bases from J, the junction contained 6 bases not matched to a gene. The CDR3 reads CASSSLRDRGNEKLFF. DNA of the CDR3: TGTGCCAGCAGTTCCCTCCGGGACAGGGGTAATGAAAAACTGTTTTTT.

The chain joins TRBV28 to TRBJ1-2; D perhaps matches TRBD1 (5 bases). Germline lookup yields CDR1 MDHEN and CDR2 SYDVKM. The CDR3 loop spans 15 amino acids. V was cut by 3 bases and J by 7 bases, with 18 bases left in between. The CDR3 nucleotides are TGTGCCAGCAGTTTGGGGCCTCTGACGGGAGGTGGCTACACCTTC. Translation: CASSLGPLTGGGYTF.

The J gene is TRBJ1-2, the V gene TRBV10-3; the D gene is possibly TRBD1 (6 bases). The CDR3 has 13 amino acids. Between the trimmed V and J ends, which lost 6 bases and 5 bases, there was a span of 13 bases. Germline V gene data show CDR1 as ENHRY and CDR2 as SYGVKD. CDR3 region: CAISSQGDYGYTF. In DNA, the CDR3 is TGTGCCATCAGCTCACAGGGCGATTATGGCTACACCTTC.

J is TRBJ2-5 and V is TRBV11-2; D perhaps matches TRBD2 (5 bases). Per the germline V gene, CDR1 is SGHAT and CDR2 is FQNNGV. The CDR3 runs to 13 residues. The V and J ends lost 0 bases and 5 bases respectively, with 7 bases between them. CDR3 region: CASSLDTRETQYF. CDR3 DNA sequence: TGTGCCAGCAGCTTAGATACTAGGGAGACCCAGTACTTC.

This chain uses TRBV6-5 with TRBJ2-3, with D possibly being TRBD1 (5 bases). The CDR3 is 15 amino acids. Germline values: CDR1 MNHEY, CDR2 SVGAGI. V was trimmed by 5 bases and J by 0 bases, leaving 12 bases between them. The CDR3 spells CASSRTGSSTDTQYF. The CDR3 region has the DNA TGTGCCAGCAGTCGAACAGGTTCTAGCACAGATACGCAGTATTTT.

This chain uses TRBV5-1 with TRBJ2-3; 9 nucleotides line up with TRBD2. The CDR3 is made up of 14 amino acids. CDR1 and CDR2 from the germline V gene are SGHRS and YFSETQ. With 6 bases clipped from V and 5 bases from J, the junction kept 7 bases outside the gene matches. The CDR3 coding sequence is TGCGCCAGCACCCCCGAAGCGGGGGGAGATACGCAGTATTTT. Translation: CASTPEAGGDTQYF.